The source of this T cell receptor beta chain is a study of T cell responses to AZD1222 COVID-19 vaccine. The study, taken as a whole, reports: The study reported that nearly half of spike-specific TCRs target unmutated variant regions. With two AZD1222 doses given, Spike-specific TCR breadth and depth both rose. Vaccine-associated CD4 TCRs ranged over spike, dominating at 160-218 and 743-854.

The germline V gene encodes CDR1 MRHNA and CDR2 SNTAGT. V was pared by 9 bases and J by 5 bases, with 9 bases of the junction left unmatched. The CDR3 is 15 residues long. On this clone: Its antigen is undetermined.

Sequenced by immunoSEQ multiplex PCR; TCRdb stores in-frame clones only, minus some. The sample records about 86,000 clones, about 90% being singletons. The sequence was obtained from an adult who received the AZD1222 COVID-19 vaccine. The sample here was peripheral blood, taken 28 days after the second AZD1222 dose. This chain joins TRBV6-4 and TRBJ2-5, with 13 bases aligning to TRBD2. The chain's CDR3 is CARTTSGRIGETQYF. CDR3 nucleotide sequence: TGTGCCAGAACGACTAGCGGGAGGATAGGGGAGACCCAGTACTTC.